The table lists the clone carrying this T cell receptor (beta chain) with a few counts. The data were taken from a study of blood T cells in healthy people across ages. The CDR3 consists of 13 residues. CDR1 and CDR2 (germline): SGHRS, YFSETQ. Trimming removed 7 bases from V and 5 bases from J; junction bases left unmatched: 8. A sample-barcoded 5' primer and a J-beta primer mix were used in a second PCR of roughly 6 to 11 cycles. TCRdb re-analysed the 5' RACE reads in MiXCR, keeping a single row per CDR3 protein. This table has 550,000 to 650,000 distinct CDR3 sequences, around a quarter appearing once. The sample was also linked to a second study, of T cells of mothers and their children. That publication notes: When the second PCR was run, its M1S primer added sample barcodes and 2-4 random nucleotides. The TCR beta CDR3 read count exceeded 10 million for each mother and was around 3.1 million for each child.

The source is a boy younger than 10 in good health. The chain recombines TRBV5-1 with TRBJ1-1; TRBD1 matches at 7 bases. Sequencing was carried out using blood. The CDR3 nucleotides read TGCGCCAGCTCCACAGGGGTGCGAACTGAAGCTTTCTTT. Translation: CASSTGVRTEAFF.